This T cell receptor beta chain was sequenced during a study of blood T cell repertoires in COVID-19. Study-level information: COVID-19 samples from acute and convalescent phases originated in the United States, Italy and Spain. PBMCs, B-cell-depleted T cells, or T cells were the source of the cDNA or gDNA that made up the material.

In the authors' workflow: Scientists estimated how many nucleated cells there were by amplifying reference gene primers. The assay was immunoSEQ multiplex PCR, and TCRdb's table has in-frame clones only and misses some. For V, J and clone size, that table is used; D and trimming come from the DNA. The repertoire has 95,000 to 150,000 clones, roughly nine tenths of them found once; the top ten carry around 30%. The CDR3 is 16 residues long. CDR1 is LGHDT and CDR2 is YNNKEL in the germline V gene (reference sequence). Trimming took off 1 base at V and 2 bases at J, with 12 bases between the two ends. The receptor was derived from a man between 65 and 85 years old with active or convalescent COVID-19. Sequencing was performed on peripheral blood. The V call is TRBV3-1 (or the pseudogene TRBV3-2), the J call TRBJ2-1; D perhaps matches TRBD2 (6 bases). The CDR3 DNA is TGTGCCAGCAGCCAAGTTGGGACTCGTACCTACAATGAGCAGTTCTTC. This gives the protein CASSQVGTRTYNEQFF.